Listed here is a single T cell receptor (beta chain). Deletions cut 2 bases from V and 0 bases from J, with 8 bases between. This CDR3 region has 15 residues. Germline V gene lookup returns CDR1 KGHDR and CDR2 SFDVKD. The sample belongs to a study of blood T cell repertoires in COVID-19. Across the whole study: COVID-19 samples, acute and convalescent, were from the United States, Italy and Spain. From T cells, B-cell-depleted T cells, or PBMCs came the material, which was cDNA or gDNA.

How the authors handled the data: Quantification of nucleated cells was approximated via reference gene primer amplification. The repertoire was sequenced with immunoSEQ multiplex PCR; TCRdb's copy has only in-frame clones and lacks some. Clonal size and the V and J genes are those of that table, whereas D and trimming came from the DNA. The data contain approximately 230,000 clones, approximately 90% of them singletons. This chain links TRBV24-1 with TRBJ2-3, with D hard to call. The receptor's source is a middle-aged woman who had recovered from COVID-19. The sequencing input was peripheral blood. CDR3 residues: CATSDWLESTDTQYF. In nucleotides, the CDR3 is TGTGCCACCAGTGATTGGCTGGAGAGCACAGATACGCAGTATTTT.